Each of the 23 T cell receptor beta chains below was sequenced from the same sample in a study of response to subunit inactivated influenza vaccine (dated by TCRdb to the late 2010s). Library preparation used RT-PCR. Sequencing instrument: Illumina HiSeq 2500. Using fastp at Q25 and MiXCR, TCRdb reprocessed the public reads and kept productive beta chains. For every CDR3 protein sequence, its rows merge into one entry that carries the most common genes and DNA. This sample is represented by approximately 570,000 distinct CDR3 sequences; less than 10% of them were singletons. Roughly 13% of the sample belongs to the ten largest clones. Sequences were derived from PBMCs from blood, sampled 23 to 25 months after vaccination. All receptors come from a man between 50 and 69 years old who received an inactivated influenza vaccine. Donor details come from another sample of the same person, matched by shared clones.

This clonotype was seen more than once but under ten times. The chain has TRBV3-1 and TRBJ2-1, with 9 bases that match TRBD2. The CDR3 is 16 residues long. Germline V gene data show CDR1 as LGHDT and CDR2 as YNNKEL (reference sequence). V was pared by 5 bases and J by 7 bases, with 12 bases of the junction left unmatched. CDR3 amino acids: CASSSELTSGANEQFF. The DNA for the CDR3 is TGTGCCAGCAGCTCCGAGCTGACTAGCGGTGCGAATGAGCAGTTCTTC.

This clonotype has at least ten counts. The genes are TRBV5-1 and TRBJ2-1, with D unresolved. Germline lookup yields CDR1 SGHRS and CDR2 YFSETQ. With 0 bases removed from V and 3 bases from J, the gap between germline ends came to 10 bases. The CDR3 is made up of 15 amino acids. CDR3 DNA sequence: TGCGCCAGCAGCTTGGCGGAAGGTCGCTACAATGAGCAGTTCTTC. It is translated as CASSLAEGRYNEQFF.

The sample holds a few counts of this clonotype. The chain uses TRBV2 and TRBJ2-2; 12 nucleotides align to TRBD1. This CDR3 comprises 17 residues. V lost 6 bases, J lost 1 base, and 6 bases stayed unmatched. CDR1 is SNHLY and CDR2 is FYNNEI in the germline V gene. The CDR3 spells CASSTGTGGLNTGELFF. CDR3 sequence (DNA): TGTGCCAGCAGCACCGGGACAGGGGGCCTGAACACCGGGGAGCTGTTTTTT. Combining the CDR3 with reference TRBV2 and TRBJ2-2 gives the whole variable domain EPEVTQTPSHQVTQMGQEVILRCVPISNHLYFYWYRQILGQKVEFLVSFYNNEISEKSEIFDDQFSVERPDGSNFTLKIRSTKLEDSAMYFCASSTGTGGLNTGELFFGEGSRLTVL.

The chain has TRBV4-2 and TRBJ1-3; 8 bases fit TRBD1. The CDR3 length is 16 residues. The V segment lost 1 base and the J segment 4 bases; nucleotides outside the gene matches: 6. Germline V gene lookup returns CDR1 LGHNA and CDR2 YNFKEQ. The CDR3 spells CASSQGPDRAGNTIYF. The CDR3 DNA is TGTGCCAGCAGCCAAGGTCCGGACAGGGCGGGAAACACCATATATTTT.

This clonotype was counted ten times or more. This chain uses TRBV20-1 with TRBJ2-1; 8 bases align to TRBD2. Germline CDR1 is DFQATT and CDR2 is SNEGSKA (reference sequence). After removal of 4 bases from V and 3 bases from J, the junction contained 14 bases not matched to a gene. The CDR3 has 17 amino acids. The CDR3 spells CSATLPVGAGVYNEQFF. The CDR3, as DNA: TGCAGTGCTACACTCCCGGTGGGAGCGGGAGTCTACAATGAGCAGTTCTTC.

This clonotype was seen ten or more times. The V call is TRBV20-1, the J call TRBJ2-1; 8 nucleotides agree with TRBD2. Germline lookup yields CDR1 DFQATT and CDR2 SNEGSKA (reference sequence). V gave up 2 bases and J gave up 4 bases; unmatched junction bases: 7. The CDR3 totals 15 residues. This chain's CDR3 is CSARSGSGAYNEQFF. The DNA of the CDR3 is TGCAGTGCTAGAAGCGGGAGTGGCGCATACAATGAGCAGTTCTTC.

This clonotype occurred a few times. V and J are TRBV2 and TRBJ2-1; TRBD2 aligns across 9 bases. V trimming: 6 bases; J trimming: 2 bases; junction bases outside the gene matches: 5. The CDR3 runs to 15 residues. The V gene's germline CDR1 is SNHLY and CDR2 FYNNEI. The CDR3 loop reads CASSRTSATYNEQFF. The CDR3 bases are TGTGCCAGCAGCCGGACTAGCGCAACCTACAATGAGCAGTTCTTC.

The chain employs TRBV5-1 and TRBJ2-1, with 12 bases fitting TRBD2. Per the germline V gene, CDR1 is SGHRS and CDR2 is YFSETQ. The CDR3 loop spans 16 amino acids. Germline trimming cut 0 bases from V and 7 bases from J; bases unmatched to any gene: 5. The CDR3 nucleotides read TGCGCCAGCAGCTTGGCTAGCGGGGGGGCCTCGAATGAGCAGTTCTTC. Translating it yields CASSLASGGASNEQFF.

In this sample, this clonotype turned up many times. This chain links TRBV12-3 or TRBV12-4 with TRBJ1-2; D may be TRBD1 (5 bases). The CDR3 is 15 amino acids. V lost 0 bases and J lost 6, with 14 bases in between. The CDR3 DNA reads TGTGCCAGCAGTTTAGCAAAACACCTGGGGCATGGCTACACCTTC. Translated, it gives CASSLAKHLGHGYTF.

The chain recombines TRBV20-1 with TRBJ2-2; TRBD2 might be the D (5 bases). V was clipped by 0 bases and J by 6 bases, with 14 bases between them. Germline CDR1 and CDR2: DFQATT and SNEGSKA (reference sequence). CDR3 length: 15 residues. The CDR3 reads CSARDLRGSAGELFF. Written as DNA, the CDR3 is TGCAGTGCTAGAGATCTACGTGGGAGTGCCGGGGAGCTGTTTTTT.

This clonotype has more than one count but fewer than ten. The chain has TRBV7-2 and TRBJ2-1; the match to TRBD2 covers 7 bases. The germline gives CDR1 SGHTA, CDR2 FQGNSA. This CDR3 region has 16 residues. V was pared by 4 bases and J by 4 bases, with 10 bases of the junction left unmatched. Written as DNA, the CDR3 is TGTGCCAGCAGCTCGACTCCCGGACTAGGGTACAATGAGCAGTTCTTC. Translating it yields CASSSTPGLGYNEQFF.

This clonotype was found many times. The CDR3 bases are TGCAGCGCCGCAGGAGGGACTAGCAGCCCCTACGAGCAGTACTTC. Amino acids: CSAAGGTSSPYEQYF. This chain links TRBV29-1 with TRBJ2-7, with 9 bases that match TRBD2. Germline CDR1 reads SQVTM; CDR2 reads ANQGSEA. CDR3 length: 15 residues. The V and J ends lost 7 bases and 2 bases, in that order; junction bases with no gene match: 12.

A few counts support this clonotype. The CDR3 bases are TGCAGTGCTAGAGGATTCGGGGGCACAGATACGCAGTATTTT. Residues: CSARGFGGTDTQYF. The chain uses TRBV20-1 and TRBJ2-3, with TRBD2 as a possible D gene (5 bases). Germline V gene sequence: CDR1 DFQATT, CDR2 SNEGSKA (reference sequence). This CDR3 is built from 14 residues. V lost 1 base, J lost 1 base, and 9 bases lay in between.

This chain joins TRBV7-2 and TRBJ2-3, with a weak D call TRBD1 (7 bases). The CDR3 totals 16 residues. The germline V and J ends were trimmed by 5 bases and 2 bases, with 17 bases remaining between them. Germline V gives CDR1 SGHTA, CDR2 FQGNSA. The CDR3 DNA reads TGTGCCAGCAGCGATACGACAGGGACTTACACAGATACGCAGTATTTT. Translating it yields CASSDTTGTYTDTQYF.

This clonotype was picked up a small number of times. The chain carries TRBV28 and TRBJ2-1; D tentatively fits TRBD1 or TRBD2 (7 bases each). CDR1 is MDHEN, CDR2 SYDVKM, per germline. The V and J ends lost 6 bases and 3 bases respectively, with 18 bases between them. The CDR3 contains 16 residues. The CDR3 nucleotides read TGTGCCAGCAGCAGCGGGACAGCCGACGGCTACAATGAGCAGTTCTTC. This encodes CASSSGTADGYNEQFF.

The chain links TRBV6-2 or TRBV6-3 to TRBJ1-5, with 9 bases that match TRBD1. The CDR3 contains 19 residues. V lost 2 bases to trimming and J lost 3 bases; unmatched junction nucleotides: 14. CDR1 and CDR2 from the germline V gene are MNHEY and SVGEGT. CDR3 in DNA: TGTGCCAGCAGTTACGGCGGGACAGGGACCTTTACCTACAATCAGCCCCAGCATTTT. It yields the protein CASSYGGTGTFTYNQPQHF.

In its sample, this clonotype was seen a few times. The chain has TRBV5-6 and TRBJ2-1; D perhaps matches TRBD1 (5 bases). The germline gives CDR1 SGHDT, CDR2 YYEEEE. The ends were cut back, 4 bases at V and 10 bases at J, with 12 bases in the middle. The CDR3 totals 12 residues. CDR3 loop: CASSRDRGEQFF. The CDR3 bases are TGTGCCAGCAGCAGAGATAGGGGAGAGCAGTTCTTC.

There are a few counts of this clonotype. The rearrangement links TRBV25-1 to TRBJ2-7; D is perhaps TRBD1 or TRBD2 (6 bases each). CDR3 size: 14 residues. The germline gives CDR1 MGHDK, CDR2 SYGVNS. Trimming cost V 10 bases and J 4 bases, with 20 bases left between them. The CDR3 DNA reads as TGTGCCATCGGAATGGAATCGGGGGCGTACGAGCAGTACTTC. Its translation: CAIGMESGAYEQYF.

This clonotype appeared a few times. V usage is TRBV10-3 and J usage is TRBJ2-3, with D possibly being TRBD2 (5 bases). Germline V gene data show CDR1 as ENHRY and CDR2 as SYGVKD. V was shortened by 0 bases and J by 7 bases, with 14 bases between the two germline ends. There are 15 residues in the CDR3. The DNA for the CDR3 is TGTGCCATCAGTGAGTCCCTAGCCTCGGGGAATACGCAGTATTTT. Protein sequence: CAISESLASGNTQYF.

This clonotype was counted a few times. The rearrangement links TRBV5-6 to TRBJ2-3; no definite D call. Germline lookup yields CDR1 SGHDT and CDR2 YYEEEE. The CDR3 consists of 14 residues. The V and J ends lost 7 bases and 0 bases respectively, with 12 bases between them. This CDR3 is CASGLPRSTDTQYF. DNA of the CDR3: TGTGCCAGCGGCCTACCAAGGAGCACAGATACGCAGTATTTT.

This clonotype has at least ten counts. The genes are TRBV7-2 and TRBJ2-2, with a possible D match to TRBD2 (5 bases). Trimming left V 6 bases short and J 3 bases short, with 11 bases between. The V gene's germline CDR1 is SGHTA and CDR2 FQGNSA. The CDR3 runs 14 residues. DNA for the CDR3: TGTGCCAGCAGTTCTCTAGCCGACACCGGGGAGCTGTTTTTT. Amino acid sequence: CASSSLADTGELFF.

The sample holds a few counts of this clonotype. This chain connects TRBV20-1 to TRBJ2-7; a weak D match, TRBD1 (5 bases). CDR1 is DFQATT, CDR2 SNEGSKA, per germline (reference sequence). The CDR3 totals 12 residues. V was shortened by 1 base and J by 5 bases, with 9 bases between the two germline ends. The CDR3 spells CSARVPGNEQYF. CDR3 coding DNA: TGCAGTGCTAGAGTACCAGGGAACGAGCAGTACTTC.

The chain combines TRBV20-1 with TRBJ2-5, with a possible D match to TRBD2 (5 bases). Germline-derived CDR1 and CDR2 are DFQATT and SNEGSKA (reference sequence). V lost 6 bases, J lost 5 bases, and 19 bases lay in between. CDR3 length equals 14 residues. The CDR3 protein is CSATRPPLWETQYF. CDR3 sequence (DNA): TGCAGTGCCACTAGACCACCATTGTGGGAGACCCAGTACTTC.